The entry below gives a single TCR beta chain sequence along with its context. This receptor's antigen is unknown. Base qualities are missing; no much larger clone stands one base away. Each collaborating institution followed its own protocols to collect whole blood in K2EDTA tubes. For TCRbeta analysis, collaborators shipped samples in one of three forms: frozen whole blood, isolated PBMCs, or DNA extracted from either of those sample types. The immunoSEQ Assay, a bias-controlled multiplex PCR, was used to amplify TCRbeta CDR3 regions from genomic DNA. In the paper's pipeline: The number of nucleated cells in each sample was estimated by amplification of reference gene primers within the assay. To quantify the absolute abundance of each unique TCRbeta CDR3 rearrangement, sequence reads were collapsed and filtered. Productive Simpson clonality was computed per sample as the square root of Simpson's diversity index over productive rearrangements. This immuneACCESS table, as held by TCRdb, lists in-frame sequences with V and J called but not all clones. Of the missing ones, under half trace to an unresolved V gene in checked studies; the others have no known cause. V, J and clone size were drawn from that table, and D and trimming were deduced from the DNA. In this sample the table shows fewer than 90,000 clones, 88% of which occur a single time. Of the sample, about 1.4% falls within the top ten clones.

CDR1 and CDR2 (SGDLS, YYNGEE) derive from the germline V gene. Trimming removed 1 base from V and 4 bases from J, leaving 9 bases between the germline ends. The cysteine opens and the phenylalanine closes a CDR3 of 14 amino acids. Just the 42-base CDR3 DNA is kept, in frame starting at base 1. This sample was included in a study of blood T cell repertoires in COVID-19 (TCRdb year 2020). Broadly, across the study: The collaborator samples originated in the United States, Italy and Spain and spanned the acute and convalescent phases of COVID-19. The material from the prospective study consisted of cDNA or gDNA derived from T cells, B-cell-depleted T cells, or PBMCs. Samples were obtained from the ongoing ImmuneRACE study (first 160 participants) and from 1,000 to 1,500 subjects provided by 6 global collaborators. Deeply sampled blood TCRbeta repertoires from subjects exposed to, actively infected with, or recovered from COVID-19 were included in the dataset. HLA class I and class II types, where available, came from metadata supplied by the sample provider rather than from assay-based typing. The repertoires were made available in a free public database intended to serve as a resource for research on the immune response to SARS-CoV-2. Nearly every sample came with metadata listing a de-identified subject ID, COVID-19 status, age in years and sex. Results the study describes overall, beyond this receptor: Clinical and demographic metadata were provided uncurated, with the amount varying by source and participant.

The sequence is built from TRBV9 and TRBJ2-1; the D region possibly corresponds to TRBD2 (5 bases align). The material sequenced was peripheral blood. The TCR was taken from a human donor in a cohort sampled during active COVID-19. The DNA sequence is as follows: TGTGCCAGCAGCGTATACGGGGAGTACAATGAGCAGTTCTTC. Translated, it reads CASSVYGEYNEQFF.